This T cell receptor beta chain came from a study of blood T cell repertoires in COVID-19. On the study more broadly: Material from acute and convalescent COVID-19 was sourced from the United States, Italy and Spain. In each case, the material was cDNA or gDNA derived from T cells, B-cell-depleted T cells, or PBMCs.

Clones were sequenced by immunoSEQ multiplex PCR, and TCRdb holds only the in-frame ones, with some missing. This table holds tens of thousands of clones, about 90% found once. The CDR3 contains 17 residues. After removal of 4 bases from V and 0 bases from J, the junction contained 2 bases not matched to a gene. Germline V gene lookup returns CDR1 SGHVS and CDR2 FQNEAQ. This TCR derives from a male donor with acute or convalescent COVID-19. The sequenced sample was peripheral blood. The V gene is TRBV7-8, the J gene TRBJ2-5; 16 bases map to TRBD2. The CDR3 region is CASSSGLAGGYQETQYF. The CDR3, as DNA: TGTGCCAGCAGCTCGGGACTAGCGGGGGGGTACCAAGAGACCCAGTACTTC.